Listed below are T cell receptor beta chains from one sample, sequenced in a study of spatial heterogeneity in lung cancer. Via MiXCR, TCRdb re-called the 5' RACE reads, giving one row per CDR3 protein. The sample gives approximately 44,000 distinct CDR3 sequences, about 13% of which show up once; 50% to 65% is in the top ten. The input for sequencing was PBMCs, taken at surgery. Receptors originate from a male donor with early-stage non-small cell lung cancer. CDR3s include the opening cysteine and the closing phenylalanine or tryptophan. A D gene is named only where the DNA matches it firmly. Clone size appears in some rows only: once, few, many, or a class for an expanded clone.

CDR3 protein,CDR3 DNA,V gene,J gene,clone size,D gene
CSARVSRADTGELFF,TGCAGTGCTAGAGTTTCCAGGGCGGACACCGGGGAGCTGTTTTTT,TRBV20-1,TRBJ2-2,.,.
CASSLNLGEKLFF,TGTGCCAGCAGCCTTAACCTGGGGGAAAAACTGTTTTTT,TRBV28,TRBJ1-4,few,.
CASSPEVGSAGGSYNEQFF,TGTGCCAGCAGCCCAGAGGTGGGGAGCGCGGGAGGTTCCTACAATGAGCAGTTCTTC,TRBV7-9,TRBJ2-1,many,TRBD2
CASKRDRGHTYEQYF,TGTGCCAGTAAAAGGGACAGGGGGCATACTTACGAGCAGTACTTC,TRBV19,TRBJ2-7,few,TRBD1
CASSPIGTGTGYTF,TGTGCCAGCTCGCCGATCGGGACAGGGACTGGCTACACCTTC,TRBV6-1,TRBJ1-2,few,TRBD1
CASSKDTDDVLTF,TGTGCCAGCAGCAAGGACACGGACGACGTCCTGACTTTC,TRBV28,TRBJ2-6,few,.
CASSSTYSYEQYF,TGTGCCAGCAGCTCGACTTACTCCTACGAGCAGTACTTC,TRBV7-2,TRBJ2-7,.,.
CASSHPNTEAFF,TGCGCCAGCAGCCATCCGAACACTGAAGCTTTCTTT,TRBV4-1,TRBJ1-1,.,.
CASSRTGNQETQYF,TGTGCCAGCAGCAGGACAGGAAACCAAGAGACCCAGTACTTC,TRBV3-1,TRBJ2-5,.,TRBD1
CASSPGMGSDTQYF,TGTGCCAGCAGCCCCGGTATGGGGTCAGATACGCAGTATTTT,TRBV12-3/TRBV12-4,TRBJ2-3,many,.
CSARLRKDRGLAGSYEQYF,TGCAGTGCTAGACTTCGAAAGGACCGCGGACTAGCGGGATCCTACGAGCAGTACTTC,TRBV20-1,TRBJ2-7,.,TRBD2
CASSPGPYEQYF,TGTGCCAGCAGCCCCGGGCCCTACGAGCAGTACTTC,TRBV7-9,TRBJ2-7,few,.
CATSAGTSATNEKLFF,TGTGCCACCAGCGCCGGGACGTCGGCAACTAATGAAAAACTGTTTTTT,TRBV15,TRBJ1-4,many,.
CASSPRGDTQYF,TGCGCCAGCAGCCCCAGGGGAGATACGCAGTATTTT,TRBV5-1,TRBJ2-3,many,.
CASSPLDTEAFF,TGTGCCAGCAGCCCGCTGGACACTGAAGCTTTCTTT,TRBV28,TRBJ1-1,few,.
CASSRQNEQFF,TGCGCCAGCAGCCGACAAAATGAGCAGTTCTTC,TRBV4-3,TRBJ2-1,many,.
CASSATNSGTEAFF,TGCGCCAGCAGCGCTACAAATTCAGGGACTGAAGCTTTCTTT,TRBV5-1,TRBJ1-1,.,.
CASAPRGGPSETQYF,TGTGCCAGCGCCCCGCGGGGAGGGCCCTCCGAGACCCAGTACTTC,TRBV28,TRBJ2-5,many,TRBD2
CASSLRGREGTGYTF,TGTGCCAGCAGTCTAAGGGGCAGGGAGGGTACTGGCTACACCTTC,TRBV7-2,TRBJ1-2,many,.
CASRRTSVGNQPQHF,TGTGCCAGCCGGCGGACTTCTGTTGGCAATCAGCCCCAGCATTTT,TRBV27,TRBJ1-5,.,.
CSVVGEYLGGEKLFF,TGCAGCGTTGTAGGGGAATATTTGGGCGGTGAAAAACTGTTTTTT,TRBV29-1,TRBJ1-4,.,.
CASCRAFGQLNTEAFF,TGTGCCAGCTGCCGGGCTTTTGGACAGTTGAACACTGAAGCTTTCTTT,TRBV7-8,TRBJ1-1,few,.
CSVEDLADRGEKLFF,TGCAGCGTTGAAGATCTTGCAGACAGGGGTGAAAAACTGTTTTTT,TRBV29-1,TRBJ1-4,few,TRBD1
CASSTTGEEQYF,TGTGCCAGTAGTACGACAGGGGAAGAGCAGTACTTC,TRBV19,TRBJ2-7,.,TRBD1
CASTSGGLAGRNEQFF,TGTGCCAGCACCAGCGGTGGGCTAGCGGGGCGCAATGAGCAGTTCTTC,TRBV28,TRBJ2-1,few,TRBD2
CASTAGGSYEQYF,TGTGCCAGCACAGCGGGAGGGTCCTACGAGCAGTACTTC,TRBV25-1,TRBJ2-7,many,TRBD2
CAISGAQNQPQHF,TGTGCCATCAGTGGGGCACAAAATCAGCCCCAGCATTTT,TRBV10-3,TRBJ1-5,many,.
CASSQGKATSYEQYF,TGCGCCAGCAGCCAAGGCAAGGCGACCTCCTACGAGCAGTACTTC,TRBV4-1,TRBJ2-7,.,.
CASSLGDRYTEAFF,TGCGCCAGCAGCTTGGGGGACAGATACACTGAAGCTTTCTTT,TRBV5-1,TRBJ1-1,many,TRBD1
CASSTTAGITDTQYF,TGTGCCAGCAGCACGACAGCGGGAATAACAGATACGCAGTATTTT,TRBV9,TRBJ2-3,many,TRBD2
CASSRDTGNTGELFF,TGTGCCAGCAGCAGGGACACAGGAAACACCGGGGAGCTGTTTTTT,TRBV7-3,TRBJ2-2,few,.
CASSSQGGGQPQHF,TGTGCCAGCAGTTCCCAGGGAGGGGGTCAGCCCCAGCATTTT,TRBV6-6,TRBJ1-5,few,.
CASRDTSGGWKTQYF,TGTGCCAGCAGGGACACTAGCGGGGGGTGGAAGACCCAGTACTTC,TRBV12-3/TRBV12-4,TRBJ2-5,many,TRBD2
CAINGKTNTGELFF,TGTGCCATCAACGGGAAAACGAACACCGGGGAGCTGTTTTTT,TRBV10-3,TRBJ2-2,.,.
CASSYDTKNIQYF,TGTGCCAGCTCATACGACACCAAAAACATTCAGTACTTC,TRBV18,TRBJ2-4,few,.
CSAGVGDEQYF,TGCAGTGCGGGCGTAGGGGACGAGCAGTACTTC,TRBV20-1,TRBJ2-7,.,.
CASSLQGYGTILQETQYF,TGTGCCAGCAGCTTACAAGGATACGGAACTATCTTACAAGAGACCCAGTACTTC,TRBV7-2,TRBJ2-5,.,.
CASSQGSSGSDEQFF,TGTGCCAGCAGCCAAGGCTCCAGCGGGAGCGATGAGCAGTTCTTC,TRBV3-1,TRBJ2-1,many,TRBD2
CASSQDRVTDTRQFF,TGCGCCAGCAGCCAAGATCGAGTGACGGACACTAGGCAGTTCTTC,TRBV4-3,TRBJ2-1,many,.
CASSLDPVGGETGENQPQHF,TGCGCCAGCAGCTTGGACCCGGTCGGTGGGGAGACAGGGGAAAATCAGCCCCAGCATTTT,TRBV5-1,TRBJ1-5,few,TRBD1
CASQPLPGQSNEKLFF,TGTGCCAGCCAACCGCTTCCGGGACAGAGTAATGAAAAACTGTTTTTT,TRBV7-9,TRBJ1-4,.,TRBD1
CASSRLAGAGTQYF,TGTGCCAGCAGCAGACTAGCGGGAGCCGGTACGCAGTATTTT,TRBV7-9,TRBJ2-3,.,TRBD2
CASSSYGGTEAFF,TGTGCCAGCAGCTCCTACGGGGGGACTGAAGCTTTCTTT,TRBV6-2/TRBV6-3,TRBJ1-1,few,.
CASSYSIREVGYEQYF,TGTGCCAGCAGTTACTCGATTAGGGAGGTTGGCTACGAGCAGTACTTC,TRBV6-5,TRBJ2-7,once,.
CASSLDSVNTGELFF,TGTGCTAGCAGCTTAGACAGCGTGAACACCGGGGAGCTGTTTTTT,TRBV7-7,TRBJ2-2,.,.
CASRTGSTDTQYF,TGCGCCAGCAGAACAGGGAGCACAGATACGCAGTATTTT,TRBV5-1,TRBJ2-3,many,.
CASSQAGPNSPLHF,TGTGCCAGCAGCCAAGCAGGGCCTAATTCACCCCTCCACTTT,TRBV3-1,TRBJ1-6,few,.
CSASRDNYGYTF,TGCAGTGCTAGCCGGGACAACTATGGCTACACCTTC,TRBV20-1,TRBJ1-2,many,.
CASCPRIYSNQPQHF,TGTGCCAGCTGCCCCCGGATTTATAGCAATCAGCCCCAGCATTTT,TRBV6-1,TRBJ1-5,.,.
CASGSPTSGTSAKNIQYF,TGTGCCAGCGGATCCCCCACTAGCGGGACCTCAGCCAAAAACATTCAGTACTTC,TRBV28,TRBJ2-4,.,TRBD2
CSAGTGTRISSNYGYTF,TGCAGTGCTGGAACCGGGACACGGATTTCGTCTAACTATGGCTACACCTTC,TRBV20-1,TRBJ1-2,many,.
CSVEEVAGGPAEQYF,TGCAGCGTTGAAGAGGTCGCGGGAGGGCCGGCCGAGCAGTACTTC,TRBV29-1,TRBJ2-7,few,TRBD2
CASSYPDRGPGYTF,TGTGCCAGCAGTTACCCCGACAGGGGGCCCGGCTACACCTTC,TRBV6-2/TRBV6-3,TRBJ1-2,once,TRBD1
CASSRTEHEQYF,TGTGCCAGCAGCAGGACGGAGCACGAGCAGTACTTC,TRBV7-9,TRBJ2-7,few,.